Following are 18 T cell receptor beta chains from one sample sequenced in a study of cytomegalovirus exposure and HLA in healthy donors (dated by TCRdb to 2016 to 2017). Receptor amplification or capture employed the immunoSEQ multiplex PCR assay. A mixture of 60 forward primers for TCR Vbeta segments and 13 reverse primers for TCR Jbeta segments was used in the multiplex PCR. TCRdb mirrors the immuneACCESS table, restricted to in-frame sequences. Some clones are absent from its copies; in checked studies, under half trace to an unresolved V gene, and the reason for the others is unknown. For this sample the table gives some 83,000 clones, of which about 69% were detected only once. The biggest ten clones account for 3.5% to 5% of the sample. Sequenced: PBMCs. These receptors originate from a man aged 55 to 70 in good health and CMV-seronegative.

This sequence joins TRBV30 and TRBJ2-5; TRBD1 aligns across 11 bases. The CDR3 extends over 15 amino acids. With 3 bases clipped from V and 2 bases from J, the junction kept 5 bases outside the gene matches. CDR1 and CDR2 from the germline V gene are GTSNPN and SVGIG (reference sequence). CDR3 region: CAWSPGQGEQETQYF. CDR3 nucleotides: TGTGCCTGGAGCCCGGGACAGGGGGAGCAAGAGACCCAGTACTTC.

A single count supports this clone. The rearrangement links TRBV6-5 to TRBJ1-6; tentatively, D is TRBD1 (6 bases). CDR1 is MNHEY and CDR2 is SVGAGI in the germline V gene. Trimming pared 6 bases from V and 6 bases from J, leaving 9 bases between. This CDR3 comprises 13 residues. CDR3 region: CASRTGTNSPLHF. The DNA of the CDR3 is TGTGCCAGCAGAACAGGGACTAATTCACCCCTCCACTTT.

This chain joins TRBV5-4 and TRBJ2-5; D perhaps matches TRBD2 (6 bases). This CDR3 region has 13 residues. With 1 base removed from V and 4 bases from J, the gap between germline ends came to 8 bases. CDR1 is SGHNT and CDR2 is YYREEE in the germline V gene (reference sequence). The CDR3, as DNA: TGTGCCAGCAGCTTGTTGGGGGGAGAGACCCAGTACTTC. Its protein is CASSLLGGETQYF.

A single count supports this clone. This chain uses TRBV19 with TRBJ1-2, with 8 bases lining up with TRBD1. CDR1 is LNHDA, CDR2 SQIVND, per germline (reference sequence). V lost 1 base to trimming and J lost 7 bases; unmatched junction nucleotides: 14. This CDR3 region has 17 residues. For the CDR3, the DNA is TGTGCCAGTAGTATAGTAAGGACGTCAGGGGGCGCGTCTGGCTACACCTTC. It codes for CASSIVRTSGGASGYTF.

The CDR3 nucleotides read TGTGCCAGCAGCTTAGAGGGCGGGGGCACCTACGAGCAGTACTTC. Encoded protein: CASSLEGGGTYEQYF. This chain connects TRBV11-2 to TRBJ2-7; the D gene is possibly TRBD2 (7 bases). This CDR3 comprises 15 residues. V lost 0 bases and J lost 2, with 11 bases in between. Germline CDR1 and CDR2: SGHAT and FQNNGV.

A few counts support this clone. J is TRBJ2-5 and V is TRBV18, with TRBD1 matching over 7 bases. The germline V gene encodes CDR1 KGHSH and CDR2 LQKENI. With V trimmed by 5 bases and J by 2 bases, 11 bases remained unmatched. CDR3 length: 16 amino acids. CDR3 coding DNA: TGTGCCAGCTCATTGGGTCCCGGGACAGTTCAAGAGACCCAGTACTTC. It specifies CASSLGPGTVQETQYF.

This chain links TRBV5-1 with TRBJ2-2, with a tentative D call TRBD2 (7 bases). The CDR3 runs 15 residues. Trimming shortened V by 2 bases and J by 4 bases, and 12 bases separated the two germline ends. Germline V gene data show CDR1 as SGHRS and CDR2 as YFSETQ. The CDR3 DNA follows: TGCGCCAGCAGCTTTGGGGGGGGCGGCACCGGGGAGCTGTTTTTT. It translates to CASSFGGGGTGELFF.

The CDR3 spells CASSQGQGQGETQYF. The DNA of the CDR3 is TGTGCCAGCAGCCAAGGACAGGGGCAGGGAGAGACCCAGTACTTC. The chain joins TRBV14 to TRBJ2-5; 8 bases line up with TRBD1. CDR1 is SGHDN and CDR2 is FVKESK in the germline V gene. V shed 1 base, J shed 4 bases, and the junction held 5 bases outside the gene matches. The length of the CDR3 is 15 residues.

Remarks on this clone: Other DNA sequences in this specimen translate into the identical CDR3. DNA of the CDR3: TGTGCTAGTGGTTTGGTCGCGGAGACCCAGTACTTC. It specifies CASGLVAETQYF. J is TRBJ2-5 and V is TRBV12-5; D is uncertain. CDR3 size: 12 residues. CDR1 and CDR2 from the germline V gene are LGHNT and FRNRAP. V lost 0 bases and J 5 bases, leaving 4 bases between the germline ends.

The gene calls are TRBV5-4 and TRBJ2-1; tentative D call: TRBD2 (7 bases). Per the germline V gene, CDR1 is SGHNT and CDR2 is YYREEE (reference sequence). The CDR3 length is 14 residues. V lost 6 bases to trimming and J lost 7 bases, with 17 bases between them. CDR3 sequence reads: CASTFRGAGNEQFF. CDR3 coding DNA: TGTGCCAGCACCTTCCGGGGGGCGGGGAATGAGCAGTTCTTC.

The gene calls are TRBV30 and TRBJ1-2; perhaps TRBD1 as D (5 bases). Germline CDR1 reads GTSNPN; CDR2 reads SVGIG (reference sequence). CDR3 length: 12 residues. Trimming left V 4 bases short and J 5 bases short, with 11 bases between. CDR3 in amino acids: CAWKTGQYGYTF. CDR3 DNA: TGTGCCTGGAAAACAGGCCAATATGGCTACACCTTC.

The gene calls are TRBV15 and TRBJ1-5; D not resolved. V gave up 0 bases and J gave up 4 bases, with 13 bases separating them. CDR1 and CDR2 from the germline V gene are LNHNV and YYDKDF (reference sequence). CDR3 length: 16 residues. CDR3: CATSRDIGGPNQPQHF. DNA of the CDR3: TGTGCCACCAGCAGAGATATTGGAGGGCCAAATCAGCCCCAGCATTTT.

About this clone itself: At one end, the junction sequence differs from germline, possibly due to a read error. The V and J genes are TRBV7-7 and TRBJ1-6, with D possibly TRBD1 on 5 matching bases. Germline CDR1 SSHAT, CDR2 FNYEAQ (reference sequence). The CDR3 is made up of 16 amino acids. Written as DNA, the CDR3 is TGTGCTAGCAGCTTAGCGTTGGGGGGAGGAAATTCACCCCTCCACTTT. This codes for CASSLALGGGNSPLHF. Full variable domain (outside the CDR3, taken from reference TRBV7-7 and TRBJ1-6): GAGVSQSPRYKVTKRGQDVTLRCDPISSHATLYWYQQALGQGPEFLTYFNYEAQPDKSGLPSDRFSAERPEGSISTLTIQRTEQRDSAMYRCASSLALGGGNSPLHFGNGTRLTVT.

The chain has TRBV5-1 and TRBJ1-1, with 10 bases fitting TRBD1. The trim removed 0 bases at V and 11 bases at J, leaving 7 bases unmatched. The germline gives CDR1 SGHRS, CDR2 YFSETQ. The CDR3 covers 14 residues. CDR3 loop: CASSLEGQGIVAFF. CDR3 DNA: TGCGCCAGCAGCTTGGAGGGACAGGGGATTGTGGCTTTCTTT. The whole variable domain, remainder taken from reference TRBV5-1 and TRBJ1-1, is KAGVTQTPRYLIKTRGQQVTLSCSPISGHRSVSWYQQTPGQGLQFLFEYFSETQRNKGNFPGRFSGRQFSNSRSEMNVSTLELGDSALYLCASSLEGQGIVAFFGQGTRLTVV.

The CDR3, as DNA: TGTGCCAGCAGGACAGACGATCGGGATACGCAGTATTTT. Translation: CASRTDDRDTQYF. The V call is TRBV6-1, the J call TRBJ2-3; a possible D gene is TRBD1 (5 bases). V lost 6 bases and J 6 bases, leaving 13 bases between the germline ends. The length of the CDR3 is 13 residues. Germline V CDR1 and CDR2: MNHNS, SASEGT.

V is TRBV9 and J is TRBJ1-4, with 8 bases that match TRBD1. The V gene end was trimmed by 4 bases and the J gene end by 4 bases; junction bases not matched to a gene: 3. The germline gives CDR1 SGDLS, CDR2 YYNGEE. There are 14 residues in the CDR3. CDR3 nucleotides: TGTGCCAGCAGCAGGACAGGGTTTAATGAAAAACTGTTTTTT. This gives the protein CASSRTGFNEKLFF.

The genes are TRBV5-6 and TRBJ1-2, with TRBD1 as a possible D gene (6 bases). CDR1 is SGHDT and CDR2 is YYEEEE in the germline V gene. The length of the CDR3 is 16 residues. V was trimmed by 4 bases and J by 2 bases, leaving 18 bases between them. The DNA of the CDR3 is TGTGCCAGCAGCCTTGAACAGGGATGGGTAAACTATGGCTACACCTTC. This codes for CASSLEQGWVNYGYTF.

This clone showed up just a few times. This chain joins TRBV27 and TRBJ1-6, with 7 bases matching TRBD1. Germline CDR1 is MNHEY and CDR2 is SMNVEV (reference sequence). Trimming at V came to 0 bases and at J to 9 bases, leaving 5 bases not matched to a gene. The CDR3 is made up of 15 amino acids. The CDR3 nucleotides read TGTGCCAGCAGTTTATCTGGACAGGCGCTTTCACCCCTCCACTTT. Translated, it gives CASSLSGQALSPLHF.